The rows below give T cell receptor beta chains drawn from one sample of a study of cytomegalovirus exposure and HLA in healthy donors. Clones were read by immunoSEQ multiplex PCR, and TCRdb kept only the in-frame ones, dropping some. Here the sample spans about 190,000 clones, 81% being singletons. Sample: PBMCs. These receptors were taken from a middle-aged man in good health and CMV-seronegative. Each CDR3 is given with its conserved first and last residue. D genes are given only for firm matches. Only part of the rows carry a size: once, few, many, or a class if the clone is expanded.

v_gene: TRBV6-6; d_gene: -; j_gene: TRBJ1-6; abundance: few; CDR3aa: CATQEGNSPLHF; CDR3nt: TGTGCCACCCAGGAGGGGAATTCACCCCTCCACTTT
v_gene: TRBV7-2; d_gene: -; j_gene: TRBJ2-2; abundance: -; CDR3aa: CASSPEGAGELFF; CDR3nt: TGTGCCAGCAGCCCCGAAGGGGCCGGGGAGCTGTTTTTT
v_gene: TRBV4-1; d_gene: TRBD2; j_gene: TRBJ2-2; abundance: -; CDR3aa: CASSQLGLAGSGELFF; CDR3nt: TGCGCCAGCAGCCAACTGGGACTAGCGGGGTCCGGGGAGCTGTTTTTT
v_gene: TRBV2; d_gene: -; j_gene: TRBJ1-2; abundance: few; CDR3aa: CASNRGFSDYGYTF; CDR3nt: TGTGCCAGCAACCGAGGATTTTCTGACTATGGCTACACCTTC
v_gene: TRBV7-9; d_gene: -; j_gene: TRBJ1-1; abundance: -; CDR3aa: CASSLDRNTEAFF; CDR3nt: TGTGCCAGCAGCTTAGATCGGAACACTGAAGCTTTCTTT
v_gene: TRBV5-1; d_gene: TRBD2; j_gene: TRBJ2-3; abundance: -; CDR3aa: CASSLYVTSGGGSDTQYF; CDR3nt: TGCGCCAGCAGCTTGTATGTGACTAGCGGGGGCGGTTCAGATACGCAGTATTTT
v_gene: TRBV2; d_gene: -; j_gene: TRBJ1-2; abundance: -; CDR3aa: CARGGNYGYTF; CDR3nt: TGTGCCAGGGGGGGGAACTATGGCTACACCTTC
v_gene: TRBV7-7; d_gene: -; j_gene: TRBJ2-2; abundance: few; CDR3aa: CASSSGAGELFF; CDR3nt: TGTGCCAGCAGCTCGGGTGCCGGGGAGCTGTTTTTT
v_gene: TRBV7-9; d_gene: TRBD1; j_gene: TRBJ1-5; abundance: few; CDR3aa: CASSLATGLKPQHF; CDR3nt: TGTGCCAGCAGCTTAGCGACAGGGTTAAAGCCCCAGCATTTT
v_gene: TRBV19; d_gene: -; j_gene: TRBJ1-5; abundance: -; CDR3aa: CASSMARGFNQPQHF; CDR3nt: TGTGCCAGTAGCATGGCTAGGGGGTTTAATCAGCCCCAGCATTTT
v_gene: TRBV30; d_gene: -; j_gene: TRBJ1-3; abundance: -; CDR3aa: CAWRAQGPSSGNTIYF; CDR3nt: TGTGCCTGGAGGGCACAGGGCCCCAGCTCTGGAAACACCATATATTTT
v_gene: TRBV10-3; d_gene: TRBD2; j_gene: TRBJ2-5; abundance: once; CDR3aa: CAISPSGGALRETQYF; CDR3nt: TGTGCCATCAGTCCTAGCGGGGGGGCCCTTAGAGAGACCCAGTACTTC
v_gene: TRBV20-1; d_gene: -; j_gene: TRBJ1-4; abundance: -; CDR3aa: CSATRNEKLFF; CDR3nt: TGCAGTGCTACCCGTAATGAAAAACTGTTTTTT
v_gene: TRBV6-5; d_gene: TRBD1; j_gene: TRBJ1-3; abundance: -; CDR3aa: CASREQGISGNTIYF; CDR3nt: TGTGCCAGCAGAGAACAGGGGATTAGTGGAAACACCATATATTTT
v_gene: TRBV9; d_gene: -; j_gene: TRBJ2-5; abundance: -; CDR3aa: CASSVGFPGEETQYF; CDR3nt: TGTGCCAGCAGCGTAGGTTTCCCGGGGGAAGAGACCCAGTACTTC
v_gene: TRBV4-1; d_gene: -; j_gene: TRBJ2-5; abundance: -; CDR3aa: CASSQAGWDSETQYF; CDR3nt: TGCGCCAGCAGCCAAGCTGGGTGGGACTCAGAGACCCAGTACTTC
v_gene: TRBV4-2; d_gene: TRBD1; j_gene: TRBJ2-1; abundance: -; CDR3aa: CASSQDEGAPDRYNEQFF; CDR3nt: TGTGCCAGCAGCCAAGATGAAGGGGCGCCGGACAGGTACAATGAGCAGTTCTTC
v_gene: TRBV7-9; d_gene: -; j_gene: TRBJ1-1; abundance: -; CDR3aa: CASSPSDRGGQGDTEAFF; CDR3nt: TGTGCCAGCAGCCCTAGCGATCGGGGGGGGCAGGGCGACACTGAAGCTTTCTTT
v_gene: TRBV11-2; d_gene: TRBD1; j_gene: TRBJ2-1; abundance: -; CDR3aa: CASSLVSGTDNEQFF; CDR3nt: TGTGCCAGCAGCTTAGTATCGGGGACAGACAATGAGCAGTTCTTC
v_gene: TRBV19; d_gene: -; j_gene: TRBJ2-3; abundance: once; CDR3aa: CASREGGLTDTQYF; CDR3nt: TGTGCCAGTAGGGAGGGGGGGCTCACAGATACGCAGTATTTT
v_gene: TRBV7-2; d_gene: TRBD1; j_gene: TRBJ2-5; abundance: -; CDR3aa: CASSLDRGLETQYF; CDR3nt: TGTGCCAGCAGCTTAGACAGGGGGCTAGAGACCCAGTACTTC
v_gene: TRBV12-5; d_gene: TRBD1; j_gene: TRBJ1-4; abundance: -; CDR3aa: CASGSSYRGNEKLFF; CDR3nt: TGTGCTAGTGGTTCATCATACAGGGGTAATGAAAAACTGTTTTTT
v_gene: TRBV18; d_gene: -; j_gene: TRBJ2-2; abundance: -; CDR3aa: CASSSRQAPSPGELFF; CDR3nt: TGTGCCAGCTCATCACGACAGGCACCAAGCCCCGGGGAGCTGTTTTTT
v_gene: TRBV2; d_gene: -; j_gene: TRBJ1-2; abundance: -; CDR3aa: CASSGRQVYGYTF; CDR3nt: TGTGCCAGCAGTGGCCGGCAGGTTTATGGCTACACCTTC
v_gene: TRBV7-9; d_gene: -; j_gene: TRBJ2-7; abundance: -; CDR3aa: CASSPLFLSYEQYF; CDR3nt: TGTGCCAGCAGCCCACTGTTCCTCTCCTACGAGCAGTACTTC
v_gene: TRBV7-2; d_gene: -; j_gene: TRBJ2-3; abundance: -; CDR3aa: CASSLSGRKDTQYF; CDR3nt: TGTGCCAGCAGCTTAAGCGGTCGGAAAGATACGCAGTATTTT
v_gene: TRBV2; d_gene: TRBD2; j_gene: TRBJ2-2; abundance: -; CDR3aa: CASSEQGGPGELFF; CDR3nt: TGTGCCAGCAGTGAGCAGGGAGGGCCCGGGGAGCTGTTTTTT
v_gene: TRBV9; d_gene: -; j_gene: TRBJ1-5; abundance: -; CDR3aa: CASSLSRENSNQPQHF; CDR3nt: TGTGCCAGCAGCCTATCCAGGGAAAATAGCAATCAGCCCCAGCATTTT
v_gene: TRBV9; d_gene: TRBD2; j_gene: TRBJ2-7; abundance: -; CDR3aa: CASSFGTSGSYEQYF; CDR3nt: TGTGCCAGCAGCTTCGGGACTAGCGGGTCTTACGAGCAGTACTTC
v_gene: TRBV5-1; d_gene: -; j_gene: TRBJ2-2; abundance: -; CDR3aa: CASSLPFANTGELFF; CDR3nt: TGCGCCAGCAGCCTACCGTTCGCGAACACCGGGGAGCTGTTTTTT
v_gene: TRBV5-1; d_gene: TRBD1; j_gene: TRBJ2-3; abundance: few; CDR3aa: CASSFNRGRDTQYF; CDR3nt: TGCGCCAGCAGCTTCAACAGGGGAAGGGATACGCAGTATTTT
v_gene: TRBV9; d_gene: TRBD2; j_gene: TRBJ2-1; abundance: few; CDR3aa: CASSVGGGKDEQFF; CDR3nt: TGTGCCAGCAGCGTCGGCGGGGGGAAGGATGAGCAGTTCTTC
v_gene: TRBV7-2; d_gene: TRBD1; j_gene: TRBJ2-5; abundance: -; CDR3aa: CASSLGTDQETQYF; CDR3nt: TGTGCCAGCAGTTTAGGGACAGACCAAGAGACCCAGTACTTC
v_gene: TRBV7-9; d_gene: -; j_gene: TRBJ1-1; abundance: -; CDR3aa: CASSLVQGLTEAFF; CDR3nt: TGTGCCAGCAGCTTAGTGCAGGGCCTAACTGAAGCTTTCTTT
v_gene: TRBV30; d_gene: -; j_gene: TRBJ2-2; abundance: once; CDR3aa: CAWRRFRAAHRGAVF; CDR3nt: TGTGCCTGGAGGAGGTTTAGGGCGGCGCACCGGGGAGCTGTTTTT
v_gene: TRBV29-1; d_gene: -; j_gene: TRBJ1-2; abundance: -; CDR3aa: CSVEGQGSSYGYTF; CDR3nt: TGCAGCGTTGAGGGGCAGGGGAGTTCCTATGGCTACACCTTC
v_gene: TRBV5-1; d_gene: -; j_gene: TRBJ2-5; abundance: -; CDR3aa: CASSLSGPQETQYF; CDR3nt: TGCGCCAGCAGCTTGAGCGGGCCCCAAGAGACCCAGTACTTC
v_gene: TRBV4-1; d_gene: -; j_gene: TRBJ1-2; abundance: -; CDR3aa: CASSQTPQGANYGYTF; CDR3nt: TGCGCCAGCAGCCAGACCCCACAGGGAGCTAACTATGGCTACACCTTC
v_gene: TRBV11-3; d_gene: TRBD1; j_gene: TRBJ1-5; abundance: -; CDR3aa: CARGERTGSSNQPQHF; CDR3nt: TGTGCCAGGGGGGAGCGGACAGGGAGTAGCAATCAGCCCCAGCATTTT